This T cell receptor beta chain was sequenced for a study of blood T cells in healthy people across ages. This clonotype was found a few times. PCR was performed a second time for about 7 to 11 cycles using a sample-barcoded 5' primer and a J-beta primer mix. Each cDNA molecule was tagged by a template-switch adaptor that had 12 random nucleotides. A single record per CDR3 protein comes from TCRdb applying MiXCR to the 5' RACE reads. The data hold roughly 1,000,000 distinct CDR3 sequences, with under 30% observed a single time. The same data also went into a second study, on T cells of mothers and their children. That study adds: Using the M1S primer, the second PCR added sample barcodes along with 2-4 random nucleotides.

Specimen: blood. The TCR sequence derives from a girl aged 2 to 10 in good health.

This CDR3 reads CASTQPGNTEAFF. CDR3 DNA: TGTGCCAGCACCCAGCCAGGGAACACTGAAGCTTTCTTT. The genes are TRBV12-3 or TRBV12-4 and TRBJ1-1; no clear D. There are 13 residues in the CDR3. The V and J ends lost 7 bases and 1 base respectively, with 10 bases between them.